The source of this T cell receptor beta chain is a study of cytomegalovirus exposure and HLA in healthy donors. Study-level information: In a later analysis, it was reported that the roughly 130 validation repertoires had been produced on the same platform as the 700 or so repertoires belonging to the first cohort.

About this clone: The antigen is unknown.

Study-wide points: A few chains tied to CMV proved CMV antigen-specific in vitro. Cytomegalovirus-associated status was assigned to approximately 160 TCR beta chains.

Germline V gene lookup returns CDR1 MDHEN and CDR2 SYDVKM. CDR3 length: 15 residues. The J segment lost 3 bases and the V segment lost 1 base, leaving 3 bases of the junction unmatched. Separate from the approximately 670-subject first cohort was the roughly 120-subject validation cohort, to which the donors belonged. TCRdb's copy holds only in-frame clones and misses some; the assay was immunoSEQ multiplex PCR. The sample includes 95,000 to 150,000 clones, 75% to 90% of them seen just once. The TCR comes from a woman aged 18-35 years in good health and CMV-seronegative. Sequenced: PBMCs. The chain recombines TRBV28 with TRBJ2-7, with 10 bases aligning to TRBD2. CDR3 coding DNA: TGTGCCAGCAGTTTATCCGCTAGCGGGAGCTACGAGCAGTACTTC. Encoded protein: CASSLSASGSYEQYF.